A selection of T cell receptor beta chains follows, all from one sample in a study of T cells in localized non-small cell lung cancer. Using immunoSEQ multiplex PCR, the repertoire was profiled, and TCRdb retains in-frame clones only, with some absent. The sample includes 20,000 to 25,000 clones, 87% seen only once; the top ten take 9% to 15%. Source: PBMCs, taken before any cancer treatment. These receptors were obtained from a man aged 35 to 69 with stage II squamous cell lung carcinoma. The CDR3 runs from the conserved cysteine through the conserved F or W. A D gene is named only where the DNA matches it firmly. Where a row states a size, it is once, few, many or the class of an expanded clone; other rows omit it.

CDR3nt: TGTGCCCATTTGCCCCCAGCCCCTCAAGCGACAGATACGCAGTATTTT
CDR3aa: CAHLPPAPQATDTQYF
abundance: NA
d_gene: NA
j_gene: TRBJ2-3
v_gene: TRBV30

CDR3nt: TGTGCCAGCAGCCAGACAGATAGCAATCAGCCCCAGCATTTT
CDR3aa: CASSQTDSNQPQHF
abundance: NA
d_gene: NA
j_gene: TRBJ1-5
v_gene: TRBV5-5

CDR3nt: TGCGCCAGCAGCTTGGATTGGGTGACCACTGAAGCTTTCTTT
CDR3aa: CASSLDWVTTEAFF
abundance: NA
d_gene: NA
j_gene: TRBJ1-1
v_gene: TRBV5-1

CDR3nt: TGTGCCAGCAGCACCCGGGGCCCGCGAGAGACCCAGTACTTC
CDR3aa: CASSTRGPRETQYF
abundance: NA
d_gene: NA
j_gene: TRBJ2-5
v_gene: TRBV13

CDR3nt: TGTGCCAGCAGGACCCGTAGGGGAGCTTTCTTT
CDR3aa: CASRTRRGAFF
abundance: NA
d_gene: NA
j_gene: TRBJ1-1
v_gene: TRBV7-2

CDR3nt: TGTGCCAGCCGGTCTCGTAGCACAGATACGCAGTATTTT
CDR3aa: CASRSRSTDTQYF
abundance: NA
d_gene: NA
j_gene: TRBJ2-3
v_gene: TRBV7-2

CDR3nt: TGTGCCAGCAGCCTAGGGGGTTGGACTGAAGCTTTCTTT
CDR3aa: CASSLGGWTEAFF
abundance: NA
d_gene: NA
j_gene: TRBJ1-1
v_gene: TRBV5-4

CDR3nt: TGTGCCAGCAGCCTGCAAGGGACCCCTAGAGGAAACACCATATATTTT
CDR3aa: CASSLQGTPRGNTIYF
abundance: NA
d_gene: NA
j_gene: TRBJ1-3
v_gene: TRBV5-4

CDR3nt: TGTGCCTGGAACCTCGGTCCCTACGAGCAGTACTTC
CDR3aa: CAWNLGPYEQYF
abundance: NA
d_gene: NA
j_gene: TRBJ2-7
v_gene: TRBV30

CDR3nt: TGTGCCAGCAGCCGGGACAGGGGACACACAGATACGCAGTATTTT
CDR3aa: CASSRDRGHTDTQYF
abundance: NA
d_gene: TRBD1
j_gene: TRBJ2-3
v_gene: TRBV7-3

CDR3nt: TGTGCCAGCAGCTTACAGGGGGCTACCTACGAGCAGTACTTC
CDR3aa: CASSLQGATYEQYF
abundance: NA
d_gene: TRBD1
j_gene: TRBJ2-7
v_gene: TRBV11-2

CDR3nt: TGTGCCTGGAGTCCAGGAGGGACCCAGTACTTC
CDR3aa: CAWSPGGTQYF
abundance: NA
d_gene: NA
j_gene: TRBJ2-5
v_gene: TRBV30

CDR3nt: TGCGCCAGCAGCGGGGGACAGGGGGAAGGTGGCTACACCTTC
CDR3aa: CASSGGQGEGGYTF
abundance: NA
d_gene: TRBD1
j_gene: TRBJ1-2
v_gene: TRBV5-1

CDR3nt: TGTGCCAGCAGTGACGCCGGGGGCACCGGGGAGCTGTTTTTT
CDR3aa: CASSDAGGTGELFF
abundance: few
d_gene: NA
j_gene: TRBJ2-2
v_gene: TRBV6-4

CDR3nt: TGTGCCAGCAGCTTAGGGGGGGTGGGAGGTCAGCCCCAGCATTTT
CDR3aa: CASSLGGVGGQPQHF
abundance: NA
d_gene: NA
j_gene: TRBJ1-5
v_gene: TRBV7-2